The 30 T cell receptor beta chains listed next were all sequenced from one sample in a study of T cells after somatic rescue of genetic block. The protocol was immunoSEQ multiplex PCR, while the TCRdb copy is restricted to in-frame clones and leaves out a portion. This repertoire shows 9,000 to 10,000 clones, just under 75% found once; its top ten account for approximately 23%. Sequenced input: peripheral blood mononuclear cells (PBMCs). The source is a boy between 10 and 17 years old.

The chain carries TRBV30 and TRBJ2-7; tentative D call: TRBD1 (6 bases). V was cut by 1 base and J by 3 bases, with 13 bases left in between. Per germline, CDR1 GTSNPN and CDR2 SVGIG (reference sequence). The length of the CDR3 is 14 residues. The CDR3, as DNA: TGTGCCTGGAGTGGGCATGGGGGCCACTACGAGCAGTACTTC. Translated: CAWSGHGGHYEQYF.

In this sample, this clone turned up a few times. Here the CDR3 reads CASSPNTDTQYF. The CDR3 coding sequence is TGCGCCAGCAGCCCCAACACAGATACGCAGTATTTT. V is TRBV5-1 and J is TRBJ2-3; D gene uncertain. V was trimmed by 4 bases and J by 2 bases, leaving 5 bases between them. CDR3 length: 12 residues. The germline V gene encodes CDR1 SGHRS and CDR2 YFSETQ.

This clone was detected a few times. V is TRBV6-6 and J is TRBJ1-1, with a possible D match to TRBD1 (5 bases). Germline assignment: CDR1 MNHNY and CDR2 SVGAGI (reference sequence). V dropped 2 bases and J dropped 4 bases, with 11 bases sitting between them. This CDR3 region has 14 residues. The CDR3: CASSYTLTATEAFF. DNA of the CDR3: TGTGCCAGCAGTTACACCCTGACAGCCACTGAAGCTTTCTTT.

This chain uses TRBV30 with TRBJ2-3, with D maybe TRBD2 (5 bases). V lost 2 bases and J 3 bases, leaving 12 bases between the germline ends. This CDR3 has 14 residues. Per germline, CDR1 GTSNPN and CDR2 SVGIG (reference sequence). The CDR3 DNA is TGTGCCTGGAGTCTTCAGAGGAGGACAGATACGCAGTATTTT. As protein: CAWSLQRRTDTQYF.

The chain combines TRBV18 with TRBJ2-1; D remains ambiguous. V was shortened by 3 bases and J by 2 bases, with 8 bases between the two germline ends. This CDR3 spans 14 amino acids. Germline V gene lookup returns CDR1 KGHSH and CDR2 LQKENI. The CDR3 sequence is CASSPDRTYNEQFF. CDR3 nucleotide sequence: TGTGCCAGCTCACCGGATAGAACCTACAATGAGCAGTTCTTC. The whole variable domain, filled in from reference TRBV18 and TRBJ2-1, reads NAGVMQNPRHLVRRRGQEARLRCSPMKGHSHVYWYRQLPEEGLKFMVYLQKENIIDESGMPKERFSAEFPKEGPSILRIQQVVRGDSAAYFCASSPDRTYNEQFFGPGTRLTVL.

This rearrangement joins TRBV6-5 to TRBJ2-2; 12 positions match TRBD1. The CDR3 loop spans 15 amino acids. Losses at the gene ends were 5 bases for V and 7 bases for J; bases not matched to a gene: 5. The germline V gene has CDR1 MNHEY and CDR2 SVGAGI. The CDR3 nucleotides are TGTGCCAGCAGTCTGGGACAGGGGGCGGTCGGGGAGCTGTTTTTT. Translated, it gives CASSLGQGAVGELFF.

The V gene is TRBV5-1, the J gene TRBJ2-5; D may be TRBD1 or TRBD2 (5 bases each). With 0 bases removed from V and 5 bases from J, the gap between germline ends came to 11 bases. The CDR3 totals 14 residues. CDR1 and CDR2 from the germline V gene are SGHRS and YFSETQ. CDR3 in amino acids: CASSLAGRGETQYF. DNA of the CDR3: TGCGCCAGCAGCTTGGCGGGGCGCGGGGAGACCCAGTACTTC.

A few counts support this clone. The genes are TRBV30 and TRBJ2-2; 9 positions match TRBD1. The length of the CDR3 is 16 residues. Germline lookup yields CDR1 GTSNPN and CDR2 SVGIG (reference sequence). J was trimmed by 5 bases and V by 2 bases; bases with no gene match: 9. The DNA of the CDR3 is TGTGCCTGGAGTCACCCGGGACAGGGAAGAACCGGGGAGCTGTTTTTT. Translated, it gives CAWSHPGQGRTGELFF.

This clone has more than one count but fewer than ten. This chain joins TRBV6-4 and TRBJ2-7; 7 nucleotides match TRBD1. Trimming removed 6 bases from V and 3 bases from J; junction bases left unmatched: 14. Looked up from germline, CDR1 is MRHNA and CDR2 is SNTAGT. The CDR3 sequence is 16 residues long. CDR3 protein: CASSARGQTIYYEQYF. CDR3 DNA: TGTGCCAGCAGCGCTCGGGGACAGACAATTTACTACGAGCAGTACTTC.

The V gene is TRBV14, the J gene TRBJ2-7; TRBD2 agrees at 14 bases. Per the germline V gene, CDR1 is SGHDN and CDR2 is FVKESK. After removal of 3 bases from V and 2 bases from J, the junction contained 0 bases not matched to a gene. This CDR3 region has 15 residues. The CDR3 sequence: CASSQGLAGAYEQYF. The CDR3 bases are TGTGCCAGCAGCCAGGGACTAGCGGGGGCCTACGAGCAGTACTTC. Full variable domain (remainder filled in from reference TRBV14 and TRBJ2-7): EAGVTQFPSHSVIEKGQTVTLRCDPISGHDNLYWYRRVMGKEIKFLLHFVKESKQDESGMPNNRFLAERTGGTYSTLKVQPAELEDSGVYFCASSQGLAGAYEQYFGPGTRLTVT.

V and J are TRBV7-2 and TRBJ1-4; D ambiguous. CDR1 SGHTA and CDR2 FQGNSA come from the germline V gene. CDR3 size: 16 residues. V was clipped by 2 bases and J by 2 bases, with 12 bases between them. In DNA, the CDR3 is TGTGCCAGCAGCTTATCGTCAGGTTGGACTAATGAAAAACTGTTTTTT. Its protein is CASSLSSGWTNEKLFF.

In its sample, this clone was seen a few times. The chain joins TRBV7-9 to TRBJ1-1, with no clear D. This CDR3 has 10 residues. The germline V and J ends were trimmed by 5 bases and 7 bases, with 5 bases remaining between them. CDR1 is SEHNR and CDR2 is FQNEAQ in the germline V gene (reference sequence). This chain's CDR3 is CASSQGEAFF. The CDR3 DNA reads as TGTGCCAGCAGCCAAGGTGAAGCTTTCTTT. Complete variable domain (other parts from reference TRBV7-9 and TRBJ1-1): DTGVSQNPRHKITKRGQNVTFRCDPISEHNRLYWYRQTLGQGPEFLTYFQNEAQLEKSRLLSDRFSAERPKGSFSTLEIQRTEQGDSAMYLCASSQGEAFFGQGTRLTVV.

This chain uses TRBV6-1 with TRBJ2-7; D unclear. Germline V gene lookup returns CDR1 MNHNS and CDR2 SASEGT. Trimming stripped 6 bases from V and 3 bases from J, with 3 bases between. The CDR3 length is 10 residues. The CDR3: CASRSYEQYF. The DNA for the CDR3 is TGTGCCAGCAGGAGCTACGAGCAGTACTTC.

The V call is TRBV6-5, the J call TRBJ1-1; no firm D call. Germline values: CDR1 MNHEY, CDR2 SVGAGI. V was cut by 0 bases and J by 2 bases, with 4 bases left in between. This CDR3 spans 13 amino acids. CDR3 residues: CASSYSSNTEAFF. CDR3 in DNA: TGTGCCAGCAGTTACTCAAGTAACACTGAAGCTTTCTTT.

The chain couples TRBV19 to TRBJ1-6; the D is unclear. The CDR3 has 13 residues. The germline V gene has CDR1 LNHDA and CDR2 SQIVND (reference sequence). Trimming left V 5 bases short and J 7 bases short, with 9 bases between. The CDR3 here is CASSSHPNSPLHF. CDR3 DNA sequence: TGTGCCAGTAGTTCCCACCCGAATTCACCCCTCCACTTT.

The chain recombines TRBV30 with TRBJ2-2; 8 bases are a match to TRBD1. The CDR3 sequence is 15 residues long. V gave up 3 bases and J gave up 2 bases; unmatched junction bases: 5. Germline CDR1 GTSNPN, CDR2 SVGIG (reference sequence). The CDR3 loop is CAWSSDRANTGELFF. The CDR3 DNA reads TGTGCCTGGAGCTCGGACAGGGCAAACACCGGGGAGCTGTTTTTT.

The genes are TRBV28 and TRBJ1-5, with unresolved D. This CDR3 contains 12 residues. Germline V gene lookup returns CDR1 MDHEN and CDR2 SYDVKM. Trimming took off 2 bases at V and 7 bases at J, with 6 bases between the two ends. DNA of the CDR3: TGTGCCAGCAGTTTAAACCCCCAGCCCCAGCATTTT. It specifies CASSLNPQPQHF.

The chain combines TRBV5-1 with TRBJ2-2, with 11 bases that match TRBD2. The CDR3 is 19 residues long. CDR1 SGHRS and CDR2 YFSETQ come from the germline V gene. V shed 1 base and J 1 base; nucleotides not matched to a gene: 9. CDR3 in DNA: TGCGCCAGCAGCTTGTGGGCCTTGGGACTAGCGGAGAACACCGGGGAGCTGTTTTTT. It yields the protein CASSLWALGLAENTGELFF.

The rearrangement links TRBV7-9 to TRBJ2-3; D is perhaps TRBD2 (6 bases). Germline assignment: CDR1 SEHNR and CDR2 FQNEAQ (reference sequence). The CDR3 is 14 residues long. Trimming took 3 bases from V and 5 from J, leaving 12 bases between them. The CDR3 sequence is CASSFTGRLDTQYF. In DNA form, the CDR3 reads TGTGCCAGCAGCTTTACCGGGAGATTAGATACGCAGTATTTT.

The chain is built from TRBV18 and TRBJ2-5; 7 bases agree with TRBD1. V dropped 0 bases and J dropped 4; count of bases not matched to a gene: 2. Germline loops: CDR1 KGHSH, CDR2 LQKENI. CDR3 size: 14 residues. CDR3 in DNA: TGTGCCAGCTCACCACCTACAGGGGTAGAGACCCAGTACTTC. Protein: CASSPPTGVETQYF.

The chain uses TRBV18 and TRBJ1-2; 7 bases are a match to TRBD1. The CDR3 covers 14 residues. The junction had 6 bases not matched to a gene; V was cut back by 0 bases and J by 8 bases. CDR1 KGHSH and CDR2 LQKENI come from the germline V gene. In nucleotides, the CDR3 is TGTGCCAGCTCACCACCCGGGACAGTCGGCGGCTACACCTTC. Its translation is CASSPPGTVGGYTF.

The gene calls are TRBV11-3 and TRBJ2-1; the match to TRBD2 covers 8 bases. Germline CDR1 reads SGHNT; CDR2 reads YENEEA. With V trimmed by 0 bases and J by 7 bases, 5 bases remained unmatched. The CDR3 has 15 residues. For the CDR3, the DNA is TGTGCCAGCAGCTTAGATGGACTAGCTAGTAATGAGCAGTTCTTC. Amino acids: CASSLDGLASNEQFF. Variable domain in full (rest from reference TRBV11-3 and TRBJ2-1): EAGVVQSPRYKIIEKKQPVAFWCNPISGHNTLYWYLQNLGQGPELLIRYENEEAVDDSQLPKDRFSAERLKGVDSTLKIQPAELGDSAVYLCASSLDGLASNEQFFGPGTRLTVL.

V and J are TRBV14 and TRBJ2-7, with TRBD1 identical over 10 bases. V trimming: 4 bases; J trimming: 2 bases; junction bases outside the gene matches: 5. Germline V lookup: CDR1 SGHDN, CDR2 FVKESK. CDR3 size: 15 residues. The CDR3 spells CASSLPGQGAYEQYF. CDR3 coding DNA: TGTGCCAGCAGCCTCCCCGGACAGGGGGCCTACGAGCAGTACTTC.

J is TRBJ2-1 and V is TRBV5-1; D possibly matches TRBD1 or TRBD2 (5 bases each). Germline values: CDR1 SGHRS, CDR2 YFSETQ. Trimming pared 4 bases from V and 6 bases from J, leaving 14 bases between. CDR3 length equals 14 residues. CDR3 DNA sequence: TGCGCCAGCAGCGTGGGACCTGCCGGCAATGAGCAGTTCTTC. This sequence encodes CASSVGPAGNEQFF.

This sequence joins TRBV5-1 and TRBJ1-4; perhaps TRBD1 as D (5 bases). This CDR3 region has 15 residues. The germline V gene encodes CDR1 SGHRS and CDR2 YFSETQ. V was pared by 2 bases and J by 8 bases, with 16 bases between. CDR3 DNA sequence: TGCGCCAGCAGCTTCGGGCAGGGAAGGAGAGAAAAACTGTTTTTT. Translation gives CASSFGQGRREKLFF.

V usage is TRBV5-1 and J usage is TRBJ1-2; D remains ambiguous. Germline V lookup: CDR1 SGHRS, CDR2 YFSETQ. The CDR3 has 14 amino acids. V was cut by 4 bases and J by 1 base, with 11 bases left in between. CDR3 sequence reads: CASSVGGFNYGYTF. For the CDR3, the DNA is TGCGCCAGCAGCGTGGGAGGCTTTAACTATGGCTACACCTTC.

This clone has just a few counts. The rearrangement uses TRBV6-1 and TRBJ1-1, with D uncertain. This CDR3 spans 14 amino acids. Germline loops: CDR1 MNHNS, CDR2 SASEGT. The V end was cut by 6 bases, the J end by 0 bases, with 11 bases between. CDR3 sequence reads: CASRVGAVNTEAFF. The CDR3 nucleotides read TGTGCCAGCAGAGTTGGCGCGGTGAACACTGAAGCTTTCTTT.

The J gene is TRBJ2-1, the V gene TRBV5-4, with D possibly TRBD2 on 5 matching bases. This CDR3 contains 15 residues. CDR1 and CDR2 from the germline V gene are SGHNT and YYREEE (reference sequence). The V end lost 3 bases, the J end lost 0 bases, and 10 bases lay between the germline ends. The CDR3 sequence: CASSSRGFSYNEQFF. In nucleotides, the CDR3 is TGTGCCAGCAGCTCCCGGGGTTTCTCCTACAATGAGCAGTTCTTC.

The chain employs TRBV19 and TRBJ1-2; TRBD1 matches at 9 bases. Trimming took 4 bases from V and 0 from J; bases not matched to a gene: 3. The CDR3 spans 15 residues. CDR1 is LNHDA and CDR2 is SQIVND in the germline V gene (reference sequence). The CDR3 spells CASSRGTGTNYGYTF. DNA of the CDR3: TGTGCCAGTAGTAGGGGGACAGGGACTAACTATGGCTACACCTTC.

This chain links TRBV21-1 with TRBJ1-1. TRBV21-1 is flagged as a pseudogene. The CDR3 sequence is 12 residues long. CDR3 sequence reads: CASSALFSGSFF. CDR3 coding DNA: TGTGCCAGCAGCGCACTTTTTTCTGGCTCTTTCTTT.